This record looks at one T cell receptor (beta chain) sequence and its context. Assay used: immunoSEQ multiplex PCR; TCRdb lists only in-frame clones, some missing. Of 150,000 or so clones listed, over 65% are singletons. The CDR3 sequence is 19 residues long. CDR1 SGHRS and CDR2 YFSETQ come from the germline V gene. Trimming cost V 7 bases and J 0 bases; bases outside gene matches: 13. The record originates from a study of blood T cell repertoires in COVID-19. Background on the study: Acute and convalescent COVID-19 samples came from the United States, Italy and Spain.

The sequencing sample was made of PBMCs or T cells enriched from blood (not recorded which). The sequence derives from a woman in her forties or fifties who had recovered from COVID-19. The chain joins TRBV5-1 to TRBJ2-2, with 12 bases aligning to TRBD2. The CDR3 is CASHPHGLAGGANTGELFF. The CDR3 DNA reads as TGCGCCAGCCATCCGCACGGGCTAGCGGGGGGGGCGAACACCGGGGAGCTGTTTTTT.